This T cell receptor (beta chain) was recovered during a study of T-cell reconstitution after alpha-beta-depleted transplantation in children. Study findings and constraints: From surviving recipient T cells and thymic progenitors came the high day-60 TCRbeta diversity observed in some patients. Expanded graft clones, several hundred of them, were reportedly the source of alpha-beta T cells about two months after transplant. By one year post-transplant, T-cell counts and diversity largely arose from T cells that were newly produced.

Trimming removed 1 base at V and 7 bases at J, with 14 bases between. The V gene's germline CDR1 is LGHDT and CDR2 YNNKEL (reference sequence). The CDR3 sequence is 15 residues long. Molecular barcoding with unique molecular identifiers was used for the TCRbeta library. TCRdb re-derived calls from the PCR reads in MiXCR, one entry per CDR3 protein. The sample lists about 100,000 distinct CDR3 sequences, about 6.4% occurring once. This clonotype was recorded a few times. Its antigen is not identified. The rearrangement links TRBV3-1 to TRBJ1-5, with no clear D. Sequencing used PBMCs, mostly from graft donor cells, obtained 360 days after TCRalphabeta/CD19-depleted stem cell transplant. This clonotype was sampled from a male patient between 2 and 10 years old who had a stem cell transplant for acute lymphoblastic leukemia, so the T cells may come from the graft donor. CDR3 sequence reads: CASSQVAGVGQPQHF. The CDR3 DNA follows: TGTGCCAGCAGCCAAGTTGCTGGGGTAGGGCAGCCCCAGCATTTT.